This record concerns one T cell receptor beta chain sequence. Its antigen is still unknown. From the RT-PCR reads, TCRdb called clonotypes with MiXCR, one entry per CDR3 protein. The top ten clones hold 10% to 15% of a sample with under 550,000 distinct CDR3 sequences, 7.5% to 8.5% of them seen once. This sample stems from a study of response to subunit inactivated influenza vaccine. Points from the study as a whole: Each seasonal flu vaccination may recruit only limited new T cells, authors suggested.

The source was PBMCs from blood, collected less than 30 months after vaccination. The clonotype comes from a man between 50 and 69 years old who received an inactivated influenza vaccine.

The CDR3 sequence is CSVGQSGETQYF. CDR3 sequence (DNA): TGCAGCGTTGGCCAGTCAGGAGAGACCCAGTACTTC. The chain recombines TRBV29-1 with TRBJ2-5; no clear D gene. CDR3 size: 12 residues. The germline gives CDR1 SQVTM, CDR2 ANQGSEA. V dropped 4 bases and J dropped 4 bases, with 10 bases sitting between them. Full variable domain (missing parts from reference TRBV29-1 and TRBJ2-5): SAVISQKPSRDICQRGTSLTIQCQVDSQVTMMFWYRQQPGQSLTLIATANQGSEATYESGFVIDKFPISRPNLTFSTLTVSNMSPEDSSIYLCSVGQSGETQYFGPGTRLLVL.